This TCR beta chain stems from a study of long-term antiretroviral therapy in people with HIV. Study observations and caveats: With ART, diversity went up but was still lower than in transplant donor controls. Regardless of time point, clones expanded before ART dominated the repertoire.

Per the germline V gene, CDR1 is SEHNR and CDR2 is FQNEAQ (reference sequence). The CDR3 extends over 18 amino acids. The V segment lost 3 bases and the J segment 5 bases; nucleotides outside the gene matches: 15. A word on this clone: Its antigen is not identified.

Each donor provided at least one pre-ART PBMC sample and at least two post-ART PBMC samples. Researchers ran immunoSEQ v3.0 at survey level. Sequencing was designed to cover roughly 40,000-50,000 T-cell genomes in each sample. Generated by immunoSEQ multiplex PCR, the TCRdb table keeps only in-frame clones and is missing some. The sample has over 30,000 clones, 95% to 98% seen once; the top ten hold under 2.5%. V gene TRBV7-9 combines with J gene TRBJ1-5, with 8 bases aligning to TRBD1. The source material was unsorted PBMCs, sampled 7.6 years after starting antiretroviral therapy. The TCR comes from a man younger than 45 with HIV. CDR3 DNA sequence: TGTGCCAGCAGCTTGGGAAAGACAGGGGTTGACGGTTATCAGCCCCAGCATTTT. Translated, it gives CASSLGKTGVDGYQPQHF.